Listed below are T cell receptor beta chains from one sample, sequenced in a study of OX40 agonist ivuxolimab in advanced cancers. Method: immunoSEQ multiplex PCR; TCRdb's copy keeps in-frame clones and lacks some. The table includes about 73,000 clones, roughly 88% detected once. Sequences were derived from CD4+ or CD8+ T cells sorted from blood, sampled in a trial of the OX40 agonist ivuxolimab. The receptor source for this set is an adult with an advanced solid tumor such as melanoma, head and neck, liver or kidney cancer. Both conserved end residues are part of each CDR3. A D gene is named only where the DNA matches it firmly. Size is omitted from some rows. Given values are once, few, many or a class for expanded clones.

D	V	size	J	CDR3	DNA
TRBD1	TRBV6-6	NA	TRBJ2-7	CASTRTGLDEQYF	TGTGCCAGCACCAGGACAGGGCTCGACGAGCAGTACTTC
NA	TRBV11-2	NA	TRBJ1-2	CASSLDRLSNYGYTF	TGTGCCAGCAGCTTAGATCGACTATCCAACTATGGCTACACCTTC
NA	TRBV5-4	NA	TRBJ2-5	CASSSGTKETQYF	TGTGCCAGCAGCTCCGGGACCAAAGAGACCCAGTACTTC
NA	TRBV28	NA	TRBJ1-4	CASIERGGANEKLFF	TGTGCCAGCATCGAACGGGGGGGCGCGAACGAAAAACTGTTTTTT
TRBD1	TRBV7-3	few	TRBJ1-2	CASSTWTGDGYTF	TGTGCCAGCAGCACTTGGACAGGGGATGGCTACACCTTC
TRBD2	TRBV4-1	NA	TRBJ2-3	CASSQVSGTSGRGADTQYF	TGCGCCAGCAGCCAAGTTTCGGGGACTAGCGGGAGAGGGGCAGATACGCAGTATTTT
NA	TRBV7-6	NA	TRBJ1-3	CASSLGLPGGNTIYF	TGTGCCAGCAGCTTAGGGTTGCCGGGGGGGAACACCATATATTTT
NA	TRBV6-1	NA	TRBJ2-1	CASSFRYNEQFF	TGTGCCAGCAGTTTCCGATACAATGAGCAGTTCTTC
NA	TRBV10-2	NA	TRBJ1-5	CASSESSGYSNQPQHF	TGCGCCAGCAGTGAGTCGTCGGGGTATAGCAATCAGCCCCAGCATTTT
NA	TRBV6-1	NA	TRBJ2-7	CASSGHREQYF	TGTGCCAGCAGTGGGCATCGGGAGCAGTACTTC
NA	TRBV28	NA	TRBJ2-3	CASSELASMYF	TGTGCCAGCAGCGAATTAGCGAGTATGTATTTT
TRBD2	TRBV5-4	NA	TRBJ2-3	CASSLDTSGDTQYF	TGTGCCAGCAGCTTGGATACTAGCGGAGATACGCAGTATTTT
TRBD1	TRBV19	once	TRBJ1-5	CASSIDRGGPNQPQHF	TGTGCCAGTAGTATCGACAGGGGGGGCCCCAATCAGCCCCAGCATTTT
NA	TRBV5-1	NA	TRBJ2-1	CASSLGQYNEQFF	TGCGCCAGCAGCTTGGGGCAGTACAATGAGCAGTTCTTC
NA	TRBV2	NA	TRBJ1-5	CASTRREGSNQPQHF	TGTGCCAGCACCCGCAGGGAGGGGAGCAATCAGCCCCAGCATTTT
NA	TRBV14	once	TRBJ2-5	CASSPRNFGTQYF	TGTGCCAGCAGCCCTAGGAACTTTGGCACCCAGTACTTC
NA	TRBV4-2	NA	TRBJ2-5	CASSQGRPPGETQYF	TGTGCCAGCAGCCAAGGGCGCCCCCCGGGAGAGACCCAGTACTTC
TRBD1	TRBV9	NA	TRBJ2-3	CATEPRQGFTGTQYF	TGTGCCACAGAGCCAAGACAGGGGTTCACAGGGACGCAGTATTTT
TRBD2	TRBV2	NA	TRBJ2-5	CASGTGLAGGETQYF	TGTGCCAGCGGAACGGGACTAGCGGGGGGAGAGACCCAGTACTTC
TRBD2	TRBV7-3	NA	TRBJ2-1	CASSSGGGRYNEQFF	TGTGCCAGCAGCTCGGGAGGGGGGCGGTACAATGAGCAGTTCTTC
NA	TRBV5-1	NA	TRBJ2-7	CASSPSELYEQYF	TGCGCCAGCAGCCCCTCAGAGCTCTACGAGCAGTACTTC
NA	TRBV19	NA	TRBJ2-3	CASRMELASDTQYF	TGTGCCAGTAGGATGGAGCTAGCCTCAGATACGCAGTATTTT
NA	TRBV7-9	NA	TRBJ1-4	CASSLQETNEKLFF	TGTGCCAGCAGCCTACAGGAAACTAATGAAAAACTGTTTTTT
TRBD2	TRBV27	once	TRBJ2-7	CASSPARGSASGNPNYEQYF	TGTGCCAGCAGTCCGGCGAGGGGGTCGGCTAGCGGGAATCCCAACTACGAGCAGTACTTC
TRBD1	TRBV19	NA	TRBJ1-3	CASRKQGTGNTIYF	TGTGCCAGTAGGAAACAGGGGACTGGAAACACCATATATTTT
TRBD1	TRBV6-1	NA	TRBJ1-2	CASSEGTGVYGYTF	TGTGCCAGCAGTGAAGGGACAGGGGTCTATGGCTACACCTTC
NA	TRBV9	NA	TRBJ1-1	CASSVALGGGRNTEAFF	TGTGCCAGCAGCGTAGCCCTTGGTGGGGGGAGGAACACTGAAGCTTTCTTT
TRBD2	TRBV6-5	NA	TRBJ2-7	CASSLSSGRYEQYF	TGTGCCAGCAGCCTATCTAGCGGACGCTACGAGCAGTACTTC
TRBD1	TRBV9	NA	TRBJ2-2	CASSPLHVPGQGAINTGELFF	TGTGCCAGCAGCCCCCTTCATGTCCCGGGACAGGGGGCGATCAACACCGGGGAGCTGTTTTTT
NA	TRBV30	NA	TRBJ1-1	CAWYRRGLGGEAFF	TGTGCCTGGTACCGAAGGGGGTTAGGCGGTGAAGCTTTCTTT
NA	TRBV7-2	NA	TRBJ1-1	CASSSGLNRNTEAFF	TGTGCCAGCAGCTCTGGCTTGAACAGGAACACTGAAGCTTTCTTT
NA	TRBV19	NA	TRBJ1-4	CASSIRRRDFATNEKLFF	TGTGCCAGTAGTATACGGCGGAGGGACTTTGCAACTAATGAAAAACTGTTTTTT
NA	TRBV2	NA	TRBJ2-2	CASSAQNTGELFF	TGTGCCAGCAGTGCACAGAACACCGGGGAGCTGTTTTTT
NA	TRBV6-5	NA	TRBJ1-4	CASSQGGSGEKLFF	TGTGCCAGCAGCCAAGGGGGTAGTGGTGAAAAACTGTTTTTT
NA	TRBV15	NA	TRBJ2-7	CATSRAAAYEQYF	TGTGCCACCAGCAGAGCGGCCGCCTACGAGCAGTACTTC
TRBD2	TRBV6-4	NA	TRBJ2-7	CASSDSDKKREFYEQYF	TGTGCCAGCAGTGACTCGGATAAAAAGCGGGAGTTCTACGAGCAGTACTTC
NA	TRBV5-4	NA	TRBJ1-1	CASSEGTEAFF	TGTGCCAGCAGCGAGGGGACTGAAGCTTTCTTT
NA	TRBV30	once	TRBJ1-5	CAWTRGEVWNQPQHF	TGTGCCTGGACCCGGGGGGAGGTATGGAATCAGCCCCAGCATTTT
TRBD1	TRBV27	NA	TRBJ1-4	CASRPQGADEKLFF	TGTGCCAGCAGGCCTCAGGGGGCTGATGAAAAACTGTTTTTT
TRBD1	TRBV18	NA	TRBJ2-7	CASSPRDRDDEQYF	TGTGCCAGCTCACCACGGGACAGGGACGACGAGCAGTACTTC
NA	TRBV2	NA	TRBJ1-4	CASCSGAGATNEKLFF	TGTGCCAGCTGTAGTGGTGCCGGAGCAACTAATGAAAAACTGTTTTTT
NA	TRBV7-9	NA	TRBJ1-1	CASSPREGLMNTEAFF	TGTGCCAGCAGCCCGAGGGAGGGACTCATGAACACTGAAGCTTTCTTT
NA	TRBV7-3	NA	TRBJ2-2	CASSLTSGPGELFF	TGTGCCAGCAGCTTAACGTCGGGCCCCGGGGAGCTGTTTTTT
NA	TRBV28	NA	TRBJ1-2	CAIKPGLGGYGYTF	TGTGCCATTAAACCAGGGTTGGGCGGCTATGGCTACACCTTC
TRBD2	TRBV30	NA	TRBJ2-7	CAWTRGLAGEYEQYF	TGTGCCTGGACCCGCGGACTAGCGGGGGAGTACGAGCAGTACTTC
NA	TRBV7-3	NA	TRBJ2-3	CASSLYTHSTDTQYF	TGTGCCAGCAGTCTTTACACTCACAGCACAGATACGCAGTATTTT
NA	TRBV7-9	NA	TRBJ1-1	CASTQEGGNTEAFF	TGTGCCAGCACCCAAGAAGGGGGGAACACTGAAGCTTTCTTT
NA	TRBV19	NA	TRBJ2-1	CASRNSHNEQFF	TGTGCCAGTAGGAACTCTCACAATGAGCAGTTCTTC
NA	TRBV7-8	few	TRBJ1-2	CASSLEAATANYGYTF	TGTGCCAGCAGCTTAGAAGCGGCGACGGCTAACTATGGCTACACCTTC